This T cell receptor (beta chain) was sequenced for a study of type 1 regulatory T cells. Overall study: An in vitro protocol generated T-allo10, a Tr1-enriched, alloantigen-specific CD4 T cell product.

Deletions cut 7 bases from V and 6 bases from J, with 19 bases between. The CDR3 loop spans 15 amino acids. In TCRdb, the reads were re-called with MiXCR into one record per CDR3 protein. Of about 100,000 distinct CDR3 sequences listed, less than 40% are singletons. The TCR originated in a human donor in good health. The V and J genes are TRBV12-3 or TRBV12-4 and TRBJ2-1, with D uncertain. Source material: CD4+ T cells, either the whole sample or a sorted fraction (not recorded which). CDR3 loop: CASTGFGYDLNEQFF. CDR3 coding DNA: TGTGCCAGCACCGGCTTTGGTTACGACCTCAATGAGCAGTTCTTC.